This T cell receptor beta chain was sequenced in a study of CD4 T cells in relation to SARS-CoV-2 and coronaviruses. TCRdb's table, derived via immunoSEQ multiplex PCR, lists solely in-frame clones and lacks some. The sample lists roughly 38,000 clones, roughly 84% occurring once. Germline CDR1 MDHEN, CDR2 SYDVKM. The CDR3 sequence is 14 residues long. Trimming cost V 0 bases and J 2 bases, with 7 bases left between them. Concerning this clone: Antigen specificity is unknown.

This clonotype originated in an adult with COVID-19. The genes are TRBV28 and TRBJ1-2; D gene ambiguous. The sequenced material came from naive CD4+ T cells from PBMCs, cultured in vitro. Documented subset: naive CD4+ T cells isolated by negative enrichment. In nucleotides, the CDR3 is TGTGCCAGCAGTTTATGGGGAGGGAACTATGGCTACACCTTC. Amino acid sequence: CASSLWGGNYGYTF.